Listed below are T cell receptor beta chains from one sample, sequenced in a study of blood T cells in healthy people across ages. From the 5' RACE reads, TCRdb called clonotypes with MiXCR, one entry per CDR3 protein. The data show some 900,000 distinct CDR3 sequences, with about 44% seen just once and roughly 13% held by the top ten. Sequenced input: blood. These receptors were taken from a man under 40 in good health. The CDR3 runs from the conserved cysteine through the conserved F or W. Each record gives: clone size, D gene, V gene, J gene, CDR3 protein, CDR3 DNA. The D gene is left open where the match is weak. Clone size is shown for a subset of rows, as once, few, many or a class of expanded clone.

abundance: NA; d_gene: TRBD2; v_gene: TRBV12-3/TRBV12-4; j_gene: TRBJ2-7; CDR3aa: CASSHRGGHSYNEQYF; CDR3nt: TGTGCCAGCAGCCACCGCGGGGGGCACTCCTACAATGAGCAGTACTTC
abundance: NA; d_gene: TRBD1; v_gene: TRBV7-9; j_gene: TRBJ2-1; CDR3aa: CASSFSGTGGTSEQFF; CDR3nt: TGTGCCAGCAGCTTTTCCGGGACAGGGGGCACGAGTGAGCAGTTCTTC
abundance: few; d_gene: NA; v_gene: TRBV20-1; j_gene: TRBJ1-6; CDR3aa: CSARGGSPLHF; CDR3nt: TGCAGTGCTAGGGGGGGATCACCCCTCCACTTT
abundance: NA; d_gene: TRBD1; v_gene: TRBV7-9; j_gene: TRBJ1-2; CDR3aa: CASSGQGKLEGYTF; CDR3nt: TGTGCCAGCAGCGGACAGGGGAAGCTAGAAGGCTACACCTTC
abundance: many; d_gene: NA; v_gene: TRBV5-1; j_gene: TRBJ2-7; CDR3aa: CASSFETSDEQYF; CDR3nt: TGCGCCAGCAGCTTTGAAACCTCCGACGAGCAGTACTTC
abundance: NA; d_gene: NA; v_gene: TRBV3-1; j_gene: TRBJ2-4; CDR3aa: CASSQGSTDIQYF; CDR3nt: TGTGCCAGCAGCCAAGGTTCAACGGACATTCAGTACTTC
abundance: NA; d_gene: NA; v_gene: TRBV28; j_gene: TRBJ1-4; CDR3aa: CATRPGSRTGIGANEKLFF; CDR3nt: TGTGCCACCCGGCCAGGTTCCCGAACAGGGATCGGGGCTAATGAAAAACTGTTTTTT
abundance: NA; d_gene: TRBD2; v_gene: TRBV24-1; j_gene: TRBJ2-3; CDR3aa: CAARTSGSQERYTQYF; CDR3nt: TGTGCCGCTCGGACTAGCGGGTCCCAAGAGAGGTATACGCAGTATTTT
abundance: once; d_gene: TRBD2; v_gene: TRBV18; j_gene: TRBJ2-7; CDR3aa: CASSPSGGGADEQYF; CDR3nt: TGTGCCAGCTCACCATCGGGCGGGGGGGCAGATGAGCAGTACTTC
abundance: NA; d_gene: NA; v_gene: TRBV11-2; j_gene: TRBJ2-4; CDR3aa: CASSSAGPNIQYF; CDR3nt: TGTGCCAGCAGCTCGGCGGGGCCAAACATTCAGTACTTC
abundance: NA; d_gene: NA; v_gene: TRBV11-3; j_gene: TRBJ2-7; CDR3aa: CASPLQGGEQYF; CDR3nt: TGTGCCAGTCCGCTACAGGGAGGCGAGCAGTACTTC
abundance: NA; d_gene: NA; v_gene: TRBV7-8; j_gene: TRBJ1-1; CDR3aa: CASSPALNTEAFF; CDR3nt: TGTGCCAGCAGCCCTGCGTTGAACACTGAAGCTTTCTTT
abundance: few; d_gene: NA; v_gene: TRBV15; j_gene: TRBJ2-5; CDR3aa: CATSRDLGVQETQYF; CDR3nt: TGTGCCACCAGCAGAGATTTGGGGGTTCAAGAGACCCAGTACTTC
abundance: NA; d_gene: NA; v_gene: TRBV4-1; j_gene: TRBJ1-2; CDR3aa: CASSQDTISYGYTF; CDR3nt: TGCGCCAGCAGCCAAGATACAATCAGCTATGGCTACACCTTC
abundance: NA; d_gene: TRBD2; v_gene: TRBV13; j_gene: TRBJ2-3; CDR3aa: CASSEVGIAGDEDTQYF; CDR3nt: TGTGCCAGCAGCGAAGTAGGTATAGCGGGGGATGAAGATACGCAGTATTTT
abundance: many; d_gene: NA; v_gene: TRBV4-3; j_gene: TRBJ2-3; CDR3aa: CASSHGHKPSTDTQYF; CDR3nt: TGCGCCAGCAGCCACGGACATAAACCTAGCACAGATACGCAGTATTTT
abundance: few; d_gene: NA; v_gene: TRBV11-2; j_gene: TRBJ2-5; CDR3aa: CASSLRVLAETETQYF; CDR3nt: TGTGCCAGCAGCTTAAGGGTCCTAGCAGAAACAGAGACCCAGTACTTC
abundance: few; d_gene: TRBD1; v_gene: TRBV6-2/TRBV6-3; j_gene: TRBJ1-6; CDR3aa: CAIRQGAYSPLHF; CDR3nt: TGTGCCATAAGACAGGGGGCGTATTCACCCCTCCACTTT
abundance: NA; d_gene: TRBD2; v_gene: TRBV6-1; j_gene: TRBJ2-7; CDR3aa: CASSEATSGGYEQYF; CDR3nt: TGTGCCAGCAGTGAAGCGACTAGCGGGGGCTACGAGCAGTACTTC
abundance: NA; d_gene: NA; v_gene: TRBV12-5; j_gene: TRBJ1-2; CDR3aa: CASGLVGAGPNYGYTF; CDR3nt: TGTGCTAGTGGTTTGGTAGGGGCAGGGCCAAACTATGGCTACACCTTC
abundance: few; d_gene: NA; v_gene: TRBV12-3/TRBV12-4; j_gene: TRBJ2-5; CDR3aa: CASSFGQWQYF; CDR3nt: TGTGCCAGCAGTTTTGGACAGTGGCAGTACTTC
abundance: few; d_gene: NA; v_gene: TRBV6-5; j_gene: TRBJ1-5; CDR3aa: CASKEGDQPQHF; CDR3nt: TGTGCCAGCAAAGAGGGGGATCAGCCCCAGCATTTT
abundance: few; d_gene: NA; v_gene: TRBV2; j_gene: TRBJ2-1; CDR3aa: CASSETGVDNEQFF; CDR3nt: TGTGCCAGCAGTGAGACAGGCGTTGACAATGAGCAGTTCTTC
abundance: many; d_gene: NA; v_gene: TRBV20-1; j_gene: TRBJ2-7; CDR3aa: CSATPVRVTPLYEQYF; CDR3nt: TGCAGTGCTACCCCGGTCAGGGTAACCCCGCTTTACGAGCAGTACTTC
abundance: NA; d_gene: TRBD2; v_gene: TRBV2; j_gene: TRBJ2-3; CDR3aa: CAGSQRGSGSTDTQYF; CDR3nt: TGTGCCGGCAGCCAAAGGGGTAGCGGGAGTACAGATACGCAGTATTTT
abundance: few; d_gene: NA; v_gene: TRBV11-2; j_gene: TRBJ2-5; CDR3aa: CASSRGQNYQETQYF; CDR3nt: TGTGCCAGCAGCAGGGGACAAAATTACCAAGAGACCCAGTACTTC
abundance: many; d_gene: TRBD2; v_gene: TRBV20-1; j_gene: TRBJ2-1; CDR3aa: CSVKKRGGTYNEQFF; CDR3nt: TGCAGTGTTAAGAAGCGGGGGGGAACCTACAATGAGCAGTTCTTC
abundance: once; d_gene: NA; v_gene: TRBV6-1; j_gene: TRBJ2-1; CDR3aa: CASSGRSDGTQFF; CDR3nt: TGTGCCAGCAGTGGGAGGTCCGATGGTACCCAGTTCTTC
abundance: NA; d_gene: TRBD2; v_gene: TRBV5-1; j_gene: TRBJ2-1; CDR3aa: CASSLQRGGYEQFF; CDR3nt: TGCGCCAGCAGCTTGCAGCGGGGAGGGTATGAGCAGTTCTTC
abundance: once; d_gene: NA; v_gene: TRBV28; j_gene: TRBJ1-4; CDR3aa: CASSPPNEKLFF; CDR3nt: TGTGCCAGCAGTCCACCTAATGAAAAACTGTTTTTT
abundance: many; d_gene: TRBD1; v_gene: TRBV7-9; j_gene: TRBJ2-3; CDR3aa: CAGQGADTQYF; CDR3nt: TGTGCCGGACAGGGGGCAGATACGCAGTATTTT
abundance: few; d_gene: TRBD1; v_gene: TRBV7-9; j_gene: TRBJ2-5; CDR3aa: CASSFTGTGHQETQYF; CDR3nt: TGTGCCAGCAGCTTCACCGGGACAGGGCACCAAGAGACCCAGTACTTC
abundance: NA; d_gene: TRBD2; v_gene: TRBV2; j_gene: TRBJ2-5; CDR3aa: CASSAVASGGGTQETQYF; CDR3nt: TGTGCCAGCAGTGCTGTGGCCAGCGGGGGCGGAACCCAAGAGACCCAGTACTTC
abundance: NA; d_gene: TRBD1; v_gene: TRBV25-1; j_gene: TRBJ1-2; CDR3aa: CASSTGVHGYTF; CDR3nt: TGTGCCAGCAGTACAGGGGTACATGGCTACACCTTC
abundance: NA; d_gene: TRBD2; v_gene: TRBV4-1; j_gene: TRBJ2-2; CDR3aa: CASSQELARNTGELFF; CDR3nt: TGCGCCAGCAGCCAAGAACTAGCGAGGAACACCGGGGAGCTGTTTTTT
abundance: once; d_gene: NA; v_gene: TRBV4-2; j_gene: TRBJ1-1; CDR3aa: CASSQGPQGAGTEAFF; CDR3nt: TGTGCCAGCAGCCAAGGACCCCAGGGTGCGGGCACTGAAGCTTTCTTT
abundance: NA; d_gene: TRBD2; v_gene: TRBV12-3/TRBV12-4; j_gene: TRBJ2-1; CDR3aa: CASSGLAGGSYNEQFF; CDR3nt: TGTGCCAGCAGCGGACTAGCGGGGGGCTCCTACAATGAGCAGTTCTTC
abundance: NA; d_gene: NA; v_gene: TRBV29-1; j_gene: TRBJ2-2; CDR3aa: CSVEVGANTGELFF; CDR3nt: TGCAGCGTTGAAGTGGGCGCGAACACCGGGGAGCTGTTTTTT
abundance: NA; d_gene: NA; v_gene: TRBV12-3/TRBV12-4; j_gene: TRBJ1-5; CDR3aa: CASSLGTAGQPQHF; CDR3nt: TGTGCCAGCAGTTTAGGGACAGCCGGTCAGCCCCAGCATTTT
abundance: NA; d_gene: NA; v_gene: TRBV6-2/TRBV6-3; j_gene: TRBJ1-1; CDR3aa: CASSYSRVGHTEAFF; CDR3nt: TGTGCCAGCAGTTACTCCCGAGTGGGACACACTGAAGCTTTCTTT
abundance: NA; d_gene: TRBD1; v_gene: TRBV18; j_gene: TRBJ2-7; CDR3aa: CVSSPRDRTLYEQYF; CDR3nt: TGTGTCAGCTCACCCCGGGACAGGACACTCTACGAGCAGTACTTC
abundance: NA; d_gene: NA; v_gene: TRBV15; j_gene: TRBJ2-1; CDR3aa: CATSRDPAAVNEQFF; CDR3nt: TGTGCCACCAGCAGAGATCCGGCAGCTGTTAATGAGCAGTTCTTC
abundance: NA; d_gene: TRBD1; v_gene: TRBV29-1; j_gene: TRBJ2-5; CDR3aa: CSVGQGARGTQYF; CDR3nt: TGCAGCGTTGGACAGGGGGCAAGAGGGACCCAGTACTTC
abundance: NA; d_gene: NA; v_gene: TRBV27; j_gene: TRBJ1-6; CDR3aa: CASSAHEGVGASPLHF; CDR3nt: TGTGCCAGCAGTGCTCACGAGGGAGTAGGGGCTTCACCCCTCCACTTT
abundance: few; d_gene: NA; v_gene: TRBV12-3/TRBV12-4; j_gene: TRBJ2-3; CDR3aa: CASSPTGISTDTQYF; CDR3nt: TGTGCCAGCAGCCCCACCGGAATTAGCACAGATACGCAGTATTTT
abundance: few; d_gene: TRBD1; v_gene: TRBV4-1; j_gene: TRBJ1-2; CDR3aa: CASSQASGQFKDYGYTF; CDR3nt: TGCGCCAGCAGCCAAGCCTCGGGACAGTTTAAAGACTATGGCTACACCTTC
abundance: NA; d_gene: TRBD1; v_gene: TRBV5-1; j_gene: TRBJ1-2; CDR3aa: CASSVGTGRLSGYTF; CDR3nt: TGCGCCAGCAGCGTCGGGACAGGGAGGTTGAGTGGCTACACCTTC
abundance: NA; d_gene: NA; v_gene: TRBV20-1; j_gene: TRBJ1-5; CDR3aa: CSAREELLLDQPQHF; CDR3nt: TGCAGTGCTAGAGAGGAGCTCCTTCTAGATCAGCCCCAGCATTTT
abundance: few; d_gene: NA; v_gene: TRBV9; j_gene: TRBJ1-1; CDR3aa: CASMNFNTEAFF; CDR3nt: TGTGCCAGCATGAACTTCAACACTGAAGCTTTCTTT
abundance: few; d_gene: TRBD2; v_gene: TRBV7-2; j_gene: TRBJ2-5; CDR3aa: CASSFGLAGETQYF; CDR3nt: TGTGCCAGCAGCTTCGGACTAGCCGGGGAGACCCAGTACTTC
abundance: NA; d_gene: TRBD1; v_gene: TRBV3-1; j_gene: TRBJ1-1; CDR3aa: CASSQDPGGGQSGEAFF; CDR3nt: TGTGCCAGCAGCCAAGATCCGGGCGGGGGACAGTCGGGGGAAGCTTTCTTT